The next 2 T cell receptor beta chains were all read from a single sample in a study of vaccination effects on CD4 cells after COVID-19. What these receptors recognize is not known. The ViraFEST assay expanded antigen-specific CD4+ T cells with viral peptide pools before sequencing. Following culture for around 10 days, CD4+ T cells were isolated. All study participants received two doses of BNT162b2 or mRNA-1273 vaccine. The protocol was immunoSEQ multiplex PCR, while the TCRdb copy is restricted to in-frame clones and leaves out a portion. The sample lists 20,000 to 30,000 clones, around four fifths seen once, with around 25% in the top ten. The sequenced sample was CD4+ T cells from PBMCs cultured with HCoV-NL63 spike peptides, obtained after COVID-19 vaccination. The origin of the receptors is a human donor who received a COVID-19 vaccine.

This clone is a singleton in its sample. CDR3 coding DNA: TGTGCCGGACAGGAGAGCTCCTACAATGAGCAGTTCTTC. Translated: CAGQESSYNEQFF. The chain joins TRBV6-6 to TRBJ2-1; 7 bases match TRBD1. Looked up from germline, CDR1 is MNHNY and CDR2 is SVGAGI (reference sequence). The CDR3 sequence is 13 residues long. V lost 11 bases, J lost 0 bases, and 4 bases stayed unmatched.

V is TRBV27 and J is TRBJ2-3; 13 bases agree with TRBD2. The trim removed 5 bases at V and 5 bases at J, leaving 7 bases unmatched. This CDR3 region has 16 residues. Per germline, CDR1 MNHEY and CDR2 SMNVEV (reference sequence). Written as DNA, the CDR3 is TGTGCCAGCAGTGCCTCTTGGACTAGCGGGAGAGATACGCAGTATTTT. Translation gives CASSASWTSGRDTQYF.